The T cell receptor (beta chain) described here comes from a study of beta chain features in type 1 diabetes. Per germline, CDR1 GTSNPN and CDR2 SVGIG (reference sequence). CDR3 length: 15 residues. Points on this clone: A read error may account for a junction end that differs from germline.

Cells sorted by CD45RO/CCR7/CD25/CD127/CD95/CD27 comprised CD4+ naive, central memory, regulatory and stem cell-like memory cells. Sequenced material consisted of expressed TCRB transcripts (all of the isolated RNA was reverse transcribed). The average output of naive, central memory and regulatory T cell samples was several million reads. The assay was immunoSEQ multiplex PCR, and TCRdb's table has in-frame clones only and misses some. The table includes roughly 150,000 clones, approximately 8.1% detected once. The sequence was obtained from a man between 18 and 35 years old in good health. The chain is built from TRBV30 and TRBJ2-5; 14 positions match TRBD2. Sequencing was done on a sample of central memory CD4+ T cells from blood. The DNA for the CDR3 is TGCGGGACTAGCGGGGGCCTTTCTTTGGGTGAGACCCAGTACTTC. This codes for CGTSGGLSLGETQYF.